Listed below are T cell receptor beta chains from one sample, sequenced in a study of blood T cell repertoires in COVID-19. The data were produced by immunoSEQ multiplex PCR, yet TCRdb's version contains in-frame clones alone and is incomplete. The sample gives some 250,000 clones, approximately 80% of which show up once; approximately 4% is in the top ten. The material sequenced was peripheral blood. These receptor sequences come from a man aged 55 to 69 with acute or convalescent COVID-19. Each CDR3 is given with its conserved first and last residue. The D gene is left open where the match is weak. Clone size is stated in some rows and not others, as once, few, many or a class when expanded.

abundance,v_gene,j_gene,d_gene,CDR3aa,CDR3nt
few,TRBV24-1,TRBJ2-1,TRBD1,CATSETGTVNEQFF,TGTGCCACCAGTGAAACCGGGACAGTTAATGAGCAGTTCTTC
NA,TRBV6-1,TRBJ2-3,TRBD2,CASSEISGGAMDTQYF,TGTGCCAGCAGTGAAATCAGCGGGGGGGCCATGGATACGCAGTATTTT
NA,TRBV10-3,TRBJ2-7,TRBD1,CAIREGQESYEQYF,TGTGCCATCAGAGAGGGACAGGAATCCTACGAGCAGTACTTC
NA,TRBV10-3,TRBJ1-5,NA,CATSGAGGNQPQHF,TGTGCCACCTCCGGAGCGGGGGGGAATCAGCCCCAGCATTTT
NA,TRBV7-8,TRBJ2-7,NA,CASRPGLTLPSEQYF,TGTGCCAGCAGACCTGGACTAACGCTTCCCTCCGAGCAGTACTTC
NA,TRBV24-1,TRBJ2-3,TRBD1,CATSDAGTGVPDTQYF,TGTGCCACCAGTGACGCGGGGACAGGGGTCCCAGATACGCAGTATTTT
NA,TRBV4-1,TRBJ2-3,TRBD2,CASARGSGGSTDTQYF,TGCGCCAGCGCCCGGGGTAGCGGGGGTAGCACAGATACGCAGTATTTT
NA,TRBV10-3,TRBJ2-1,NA,CAISPTGISYNEQFF,TGTGCCATCAGTCCCACAGGGATCTCCTACAATGAGCAGTTCTTC
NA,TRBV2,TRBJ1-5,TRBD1,CASTPTGVQPQHF,TGTGCCAGCACCCCGACAGGGGTACAGCCCCAGCATTTT
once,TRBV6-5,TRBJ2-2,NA,CASSFDRLNTGELFF,TGTGCCAGCAGTTTTGACAGGCTGAACACCGGGGAGCTGTTTTTT
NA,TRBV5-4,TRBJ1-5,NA,CASSYGGKSNQPQHF,TGTGCCAGCAGCTACGGGGGGAAAAGCAATCAGCCCCAGCATTTT
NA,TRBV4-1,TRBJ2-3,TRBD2,CASSQELAIGTDTQYF,TGCGCCAGCAGCCAGGAACTAGCGATCGGCACAGATACGCAGTATTTT
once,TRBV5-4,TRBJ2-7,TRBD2,CASSLGPAGPPYEQYF,TGTGCCAGCAGCTTGGGCCCAGCGGGACCCCCCTACGAGCAGTACTTC
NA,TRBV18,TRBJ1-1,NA,CASSPPRGNTEAFF,TGTGCCAGCTCACCACCTAGGGGGAACACTGAAGCTTTCTTT
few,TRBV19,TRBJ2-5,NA,CASSNREGETQYF,TGTGCCAGTAGTAACAGGGAAGGAGAGACCCAGTACTTC
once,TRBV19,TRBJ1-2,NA,CASSPGGRSYGYTF,TGTGCCAGTAGTCCGGGTGGTCGGAGCTATGGCTACACCTTC
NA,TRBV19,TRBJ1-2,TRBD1,CASSSSPGQRQEYGYTF,TGTGCCAGTAGTAGTTCCCCGGGACAGAGGCAGGAGTATGGCTACACCTTC
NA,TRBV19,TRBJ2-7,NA,CASSTLQGYSYEQYF,TGTGCCAGTAGTACCCTACAGGGTTACTCCTACGAGCAGTACTTC
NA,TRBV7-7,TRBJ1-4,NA,CASAQGNFEKLFF,TGTGCTAGCGCTCAGGGCAATTTTGAAAAACTGTTTTTT
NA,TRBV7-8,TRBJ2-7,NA,CASSSLALSSYEQYF,TGTGCCAGCAGTTCGCTAGCGTTAAGCTCCTACGAGCAGTACTTC